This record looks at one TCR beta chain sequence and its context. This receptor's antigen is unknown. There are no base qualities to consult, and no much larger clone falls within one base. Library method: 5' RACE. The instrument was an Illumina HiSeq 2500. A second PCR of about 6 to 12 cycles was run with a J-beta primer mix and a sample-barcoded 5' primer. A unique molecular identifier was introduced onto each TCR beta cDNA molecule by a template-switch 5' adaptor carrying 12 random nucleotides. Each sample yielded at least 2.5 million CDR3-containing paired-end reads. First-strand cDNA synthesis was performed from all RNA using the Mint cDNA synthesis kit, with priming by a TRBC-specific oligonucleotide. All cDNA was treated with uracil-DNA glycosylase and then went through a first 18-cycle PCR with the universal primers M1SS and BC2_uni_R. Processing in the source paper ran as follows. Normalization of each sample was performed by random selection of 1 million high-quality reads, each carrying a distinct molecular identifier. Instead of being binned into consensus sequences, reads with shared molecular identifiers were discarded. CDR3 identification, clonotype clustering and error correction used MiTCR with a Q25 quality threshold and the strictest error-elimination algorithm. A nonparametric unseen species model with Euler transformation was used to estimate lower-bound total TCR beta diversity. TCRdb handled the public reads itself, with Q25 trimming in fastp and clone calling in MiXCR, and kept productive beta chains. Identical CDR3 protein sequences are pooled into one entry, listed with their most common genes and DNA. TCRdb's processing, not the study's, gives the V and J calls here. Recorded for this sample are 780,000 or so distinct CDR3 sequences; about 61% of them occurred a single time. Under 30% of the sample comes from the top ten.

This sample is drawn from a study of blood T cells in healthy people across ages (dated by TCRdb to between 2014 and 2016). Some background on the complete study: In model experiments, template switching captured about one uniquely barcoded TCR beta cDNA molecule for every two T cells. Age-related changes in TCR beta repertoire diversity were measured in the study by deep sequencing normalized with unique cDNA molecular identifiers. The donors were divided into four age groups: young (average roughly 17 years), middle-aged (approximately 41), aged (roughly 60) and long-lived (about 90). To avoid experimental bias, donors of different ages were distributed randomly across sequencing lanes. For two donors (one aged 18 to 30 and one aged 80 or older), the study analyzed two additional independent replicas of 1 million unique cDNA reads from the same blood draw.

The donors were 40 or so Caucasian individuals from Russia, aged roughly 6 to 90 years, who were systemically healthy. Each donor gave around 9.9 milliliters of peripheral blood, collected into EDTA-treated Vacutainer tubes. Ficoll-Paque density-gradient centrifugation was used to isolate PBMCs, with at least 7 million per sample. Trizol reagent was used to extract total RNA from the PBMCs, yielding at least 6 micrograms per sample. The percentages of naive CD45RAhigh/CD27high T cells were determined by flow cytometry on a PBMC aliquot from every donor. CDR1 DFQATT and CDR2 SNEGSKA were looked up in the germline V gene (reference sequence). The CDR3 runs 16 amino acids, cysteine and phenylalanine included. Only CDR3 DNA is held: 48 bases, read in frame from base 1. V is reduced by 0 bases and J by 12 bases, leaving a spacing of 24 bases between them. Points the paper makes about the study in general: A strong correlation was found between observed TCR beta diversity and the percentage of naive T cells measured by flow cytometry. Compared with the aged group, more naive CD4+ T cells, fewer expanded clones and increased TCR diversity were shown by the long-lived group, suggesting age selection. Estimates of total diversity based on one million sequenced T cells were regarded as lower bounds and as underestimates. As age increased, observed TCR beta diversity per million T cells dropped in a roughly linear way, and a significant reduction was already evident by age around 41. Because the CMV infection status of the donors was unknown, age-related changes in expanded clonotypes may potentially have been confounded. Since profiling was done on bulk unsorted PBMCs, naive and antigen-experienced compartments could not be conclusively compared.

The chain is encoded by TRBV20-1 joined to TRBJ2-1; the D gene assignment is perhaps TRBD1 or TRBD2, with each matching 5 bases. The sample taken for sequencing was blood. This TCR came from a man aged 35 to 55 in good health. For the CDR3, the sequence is CSARDQGSRDPRWQFF. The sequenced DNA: TGCAGTGCTAGAGATCAAGGGAGCCGGGACCCCCGTTGGCAGTTCTTC.